This T cell receptor (beta chain) comes out of a study of blood T cells in healthy people across ages. Overall study results and limits: TCR beta diversity, measured per million T cells, fell in a roughly linear way with age.

There are a few counts of this clonotype. Its cognate antigen is unknown. CDR1 is MDHEN and CDR2 is SYDVKM in the germline V gene. The CDR3 extends over 12 amino acids. Trimming stripped 4 bases from V and 6 bases from J, with 10 bases between. A sample-barcoded 5' primer and a J-beta primer mix were used in a second PCR of about 7 to 12 cycles. Via MiXCR, TCRdb re-called the 5' RACE reads, giving one row per CDR3 protein. The sample comprises 850,000 to 1,000,000 distinct CDR3 sequences, around 48% of which are singletons, and about an eighth rests with the top ten. The sequence came from a man aged 30-40 years in good health. The material sequenced was blood. The chain has TRBV28 and TRBJ2-7; D possibly uses TRBD1 or TRBD2 (5 bases each). The CDR3 coding sequence is TGTGCCAGCAGTTCGGGACGTCTCGAGCAGTACTTC. The encoded protein is CASSSGRLEQYF.